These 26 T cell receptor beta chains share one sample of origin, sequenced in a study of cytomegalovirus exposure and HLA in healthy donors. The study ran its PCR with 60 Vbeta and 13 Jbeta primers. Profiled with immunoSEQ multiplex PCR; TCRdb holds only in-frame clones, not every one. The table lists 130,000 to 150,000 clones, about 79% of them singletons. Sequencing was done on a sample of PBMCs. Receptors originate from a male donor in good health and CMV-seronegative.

The CDR3 protein is CASRDQQGSYGYTF. The CDR3 DNA sequence: TGCGCCAGCAGGGACCAACAGGGAAGCTATGGCTACACCTTC. The rearrangement joins TRBV5-1 to TRBJ1-2; D perhaps matches TRBD1 (6 bases). From germline, CDR1 is SGHRS and CDR2 YFSETQ. Trimming removed 5 bases from V and 4 bases from J, with 15 bases in between. This CDR3 contains 14 residues.

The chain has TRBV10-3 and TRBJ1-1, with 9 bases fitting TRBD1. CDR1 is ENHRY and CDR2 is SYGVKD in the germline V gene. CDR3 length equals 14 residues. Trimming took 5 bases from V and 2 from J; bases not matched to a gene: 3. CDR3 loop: CAISPGQGNTEAFF. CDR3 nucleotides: TGTGCCATCAGTCCGGGACAGGGTAACACTGAAGCTTTCTTT.

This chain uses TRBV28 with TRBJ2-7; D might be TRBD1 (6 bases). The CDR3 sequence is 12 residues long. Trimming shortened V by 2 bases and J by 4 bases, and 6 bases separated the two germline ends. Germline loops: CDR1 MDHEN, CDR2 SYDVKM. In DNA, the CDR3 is TGTGCCAGCAGTTTACAGGGGTACGAGCAGTACTTC. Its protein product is CASSLQGYEQYF.

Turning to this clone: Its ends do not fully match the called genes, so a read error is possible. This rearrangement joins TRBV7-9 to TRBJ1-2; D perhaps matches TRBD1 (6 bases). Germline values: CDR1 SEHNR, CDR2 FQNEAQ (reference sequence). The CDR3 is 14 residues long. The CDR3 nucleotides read TGTTCCAGCAGCTTGGCGTACAGGGCCGGGGGCTACACCTTC. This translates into CSSSLAYRAGGYTF.

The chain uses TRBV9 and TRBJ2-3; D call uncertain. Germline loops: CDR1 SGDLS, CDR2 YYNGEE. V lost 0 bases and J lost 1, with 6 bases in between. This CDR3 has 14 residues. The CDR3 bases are TGTGCCAGCAGCGTAGGGGCCCGCACAGATACGCAGTATTTT. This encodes CASSVGARTDTQYF.

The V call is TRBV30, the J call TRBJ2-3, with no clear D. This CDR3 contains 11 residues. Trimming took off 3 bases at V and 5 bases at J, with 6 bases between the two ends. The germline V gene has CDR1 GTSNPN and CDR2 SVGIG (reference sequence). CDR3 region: CAWRLVDTQYF. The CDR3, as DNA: TGTGCCTGGAGGTTAGTAGATACGCAGTATTTT.

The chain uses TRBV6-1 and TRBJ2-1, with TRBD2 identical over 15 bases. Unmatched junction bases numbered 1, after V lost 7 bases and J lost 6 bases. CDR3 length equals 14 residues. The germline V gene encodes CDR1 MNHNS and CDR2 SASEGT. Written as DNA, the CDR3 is TGTGCCAGCATGGGACTAGCGGGAGGCAATGAGCAGTTCTTC. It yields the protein CASMGLAGGNEQFF.

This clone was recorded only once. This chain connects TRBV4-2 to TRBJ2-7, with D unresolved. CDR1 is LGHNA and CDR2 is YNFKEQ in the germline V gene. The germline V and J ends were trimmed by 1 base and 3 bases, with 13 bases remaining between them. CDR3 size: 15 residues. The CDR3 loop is CASSQGVAVLYEQYF. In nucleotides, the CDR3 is TGTGCCAGCAGCCAAGGGGTGGCGGTCCTCTACGAGCAGTACTTC.

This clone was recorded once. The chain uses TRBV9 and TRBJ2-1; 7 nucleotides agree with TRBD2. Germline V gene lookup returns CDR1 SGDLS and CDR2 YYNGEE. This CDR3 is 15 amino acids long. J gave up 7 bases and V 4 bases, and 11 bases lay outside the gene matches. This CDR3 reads CASSFTGTISNEQFF. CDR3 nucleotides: TGTGCCAGCAGCTTCACCGGGACTATATCGAATGAGCAGTTCTTC. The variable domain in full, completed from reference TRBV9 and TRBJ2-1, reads DSGVTQTPKHLITATGQRVTLRCSPRSGDLSVYWYQQSLDQGLQFLIQYYNGEERAKGNILERFSAQQFPDLHSELNLSSLELGDSALYFCASSFTGTISNEQFFGPGTRLTVL.

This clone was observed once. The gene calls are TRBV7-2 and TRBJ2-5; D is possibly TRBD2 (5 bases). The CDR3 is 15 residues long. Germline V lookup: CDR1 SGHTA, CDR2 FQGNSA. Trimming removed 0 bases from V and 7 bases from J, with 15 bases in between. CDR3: CASSLAAAPRGTQYF. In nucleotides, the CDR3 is TGTGCCAGCAGCTTAGCGGCGGCACCCCGGGGGACCCAGTACTTC.

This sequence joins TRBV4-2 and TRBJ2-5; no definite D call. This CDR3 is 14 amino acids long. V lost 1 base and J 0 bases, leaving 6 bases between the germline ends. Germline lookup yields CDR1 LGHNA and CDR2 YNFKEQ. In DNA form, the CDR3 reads TGTGCCAGCAGCCAAGGTCATGACCAAGAGACCCAGTACTTC. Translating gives CASSQGHDQETQYF.

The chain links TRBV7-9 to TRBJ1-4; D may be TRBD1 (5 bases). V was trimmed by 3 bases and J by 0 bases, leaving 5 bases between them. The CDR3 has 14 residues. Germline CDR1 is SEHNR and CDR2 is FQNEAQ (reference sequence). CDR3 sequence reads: CASSFRATNEKLFF. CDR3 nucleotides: TGTGCCAGCAGCTTCAGGGCAACTAATGAAAAACTGTTTTTT.

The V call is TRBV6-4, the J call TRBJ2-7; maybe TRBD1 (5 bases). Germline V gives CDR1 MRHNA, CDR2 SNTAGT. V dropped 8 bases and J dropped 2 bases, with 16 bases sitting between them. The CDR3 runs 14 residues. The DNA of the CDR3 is TGTGCCAGCGGTGGGGCATCCGTTCCCTACGAGCAGTACTTC. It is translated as CASGGASVPYEQYF.

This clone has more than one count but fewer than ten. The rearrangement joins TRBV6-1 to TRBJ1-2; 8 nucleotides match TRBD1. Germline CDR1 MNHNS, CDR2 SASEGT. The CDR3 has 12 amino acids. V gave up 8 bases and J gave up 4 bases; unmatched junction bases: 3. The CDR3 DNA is TGTGCCAGCGCCGACAGGGGCTATGGCTACACCTTC. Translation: CASADRGYGYTF.

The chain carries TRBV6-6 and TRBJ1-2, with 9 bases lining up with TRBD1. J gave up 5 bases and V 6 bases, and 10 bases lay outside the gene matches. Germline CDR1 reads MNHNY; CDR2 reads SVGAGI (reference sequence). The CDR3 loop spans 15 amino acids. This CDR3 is CASSPEQGARYGYTF. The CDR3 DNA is TGTGCCAGCAGCCCAGAACAGGGGGCGCGTTATGGCTACACCTTC.

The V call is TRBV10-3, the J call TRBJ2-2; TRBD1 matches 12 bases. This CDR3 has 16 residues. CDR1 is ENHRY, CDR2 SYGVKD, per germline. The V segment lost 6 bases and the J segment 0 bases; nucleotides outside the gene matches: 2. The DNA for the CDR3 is TGTGCCATCAGGCGGGACAGGGGGCCGAACACCGGGGAGCTGTTTTTT. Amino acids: CAIRRDRGPNTGELFF.

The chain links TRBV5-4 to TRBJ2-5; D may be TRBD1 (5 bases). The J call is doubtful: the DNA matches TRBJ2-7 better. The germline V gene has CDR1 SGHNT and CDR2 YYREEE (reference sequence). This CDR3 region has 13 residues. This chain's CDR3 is CASSPDTAYEQYF. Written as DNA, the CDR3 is TGTGCCAGCAGCCCGGACACAGCCTACGAGCAGTACTTC.

DNA for the CDR3: TGTGCCAGCAGCAAACCGGACAGGGACACTGAAGCTTTCTTT. Translation: CASSKPDRDTEAFF. The chain couples TRBV21-1 to TRBJ1-1; TRBD1, the table's D call, lacks a check against the DNA. TRBV21-1 is annotated as a pseudogene. The CDR3 runs to 14 residues.

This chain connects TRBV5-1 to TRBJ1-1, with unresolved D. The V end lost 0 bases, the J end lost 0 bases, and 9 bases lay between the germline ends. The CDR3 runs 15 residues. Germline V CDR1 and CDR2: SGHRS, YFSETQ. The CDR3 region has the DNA TGCGCCAGCAGCTTGGATCCAGGAATGAACACTGAAGCTTTCTTT. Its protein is CASSLDPGMNTEAFF.

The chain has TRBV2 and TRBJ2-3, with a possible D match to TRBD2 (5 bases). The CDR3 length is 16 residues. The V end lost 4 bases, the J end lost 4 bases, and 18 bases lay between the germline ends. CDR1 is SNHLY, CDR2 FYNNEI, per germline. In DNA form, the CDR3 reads TGTGCCAGCAGTGGAGGGCCGGCTAGCCGGCCAGATACGCAGTATTTT. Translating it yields CASSGGPASRPDTQYF.

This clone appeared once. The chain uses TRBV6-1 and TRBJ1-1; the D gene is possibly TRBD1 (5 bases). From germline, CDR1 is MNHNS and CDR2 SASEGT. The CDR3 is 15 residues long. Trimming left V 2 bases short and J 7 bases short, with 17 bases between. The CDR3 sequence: CASSESGGNQFEAFF. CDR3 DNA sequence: TGTGCCAGCAGTGAATCGGGGGGAAACCAGTTTGAAGCTTTCTTT.

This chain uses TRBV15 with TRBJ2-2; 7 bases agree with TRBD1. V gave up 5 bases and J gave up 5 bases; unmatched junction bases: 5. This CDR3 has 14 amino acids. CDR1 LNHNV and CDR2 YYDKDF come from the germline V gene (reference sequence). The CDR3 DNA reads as TGTGCCACCAGCGGTGAACAGGGGACCGGGGAGCTGTTTTTT. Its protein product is CATSGEQGTGELFF.

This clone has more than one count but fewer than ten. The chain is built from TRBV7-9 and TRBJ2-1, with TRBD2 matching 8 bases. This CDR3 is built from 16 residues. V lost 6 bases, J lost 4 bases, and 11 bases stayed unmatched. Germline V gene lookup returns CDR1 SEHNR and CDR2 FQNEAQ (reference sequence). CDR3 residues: CASREESGGIYNEQFF. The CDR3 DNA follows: TGTGCCAGCAGGGAGGAATCGGGGGGGATTTACAATGAGCAGTTCTTC.

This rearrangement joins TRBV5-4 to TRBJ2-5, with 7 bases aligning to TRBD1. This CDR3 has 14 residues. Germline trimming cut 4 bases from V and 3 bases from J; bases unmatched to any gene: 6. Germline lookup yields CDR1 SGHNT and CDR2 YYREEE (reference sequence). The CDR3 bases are TGTGCCAGCAGCCCACGACAGGGTGAAGAGACCCAGTACTTC. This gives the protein CASSPRQGEETQYF.

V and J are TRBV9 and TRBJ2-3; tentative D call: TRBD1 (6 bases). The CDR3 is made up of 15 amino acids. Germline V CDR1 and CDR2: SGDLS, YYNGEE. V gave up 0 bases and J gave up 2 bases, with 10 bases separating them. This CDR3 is CASSVGQVNTDTQYF. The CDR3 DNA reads TGTGCCAGCAGCGTAGGACAGGTTAACACAGATACGCAGTATTTT.

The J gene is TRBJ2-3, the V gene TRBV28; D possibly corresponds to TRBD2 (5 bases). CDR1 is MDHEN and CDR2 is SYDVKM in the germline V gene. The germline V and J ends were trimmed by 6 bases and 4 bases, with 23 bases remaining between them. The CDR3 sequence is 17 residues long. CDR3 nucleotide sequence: TGTGCCAGCAGCTCAGCCCTAGCACTCATTGACGCAGATACGCAGTATTTT. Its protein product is CASSSALALIDADTQYF.